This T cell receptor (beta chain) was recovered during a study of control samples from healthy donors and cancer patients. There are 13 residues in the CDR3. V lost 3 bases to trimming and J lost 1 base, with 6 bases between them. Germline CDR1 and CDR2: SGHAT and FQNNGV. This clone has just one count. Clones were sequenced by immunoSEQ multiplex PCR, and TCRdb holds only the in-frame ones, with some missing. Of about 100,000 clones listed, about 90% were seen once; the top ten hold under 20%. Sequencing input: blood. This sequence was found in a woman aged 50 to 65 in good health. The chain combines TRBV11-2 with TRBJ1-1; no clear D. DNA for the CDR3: TGTGCCAGCAGCTTCGGGGAGAACACTGAAGCTTTCTTT. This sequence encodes CASSFGENTEAFF.